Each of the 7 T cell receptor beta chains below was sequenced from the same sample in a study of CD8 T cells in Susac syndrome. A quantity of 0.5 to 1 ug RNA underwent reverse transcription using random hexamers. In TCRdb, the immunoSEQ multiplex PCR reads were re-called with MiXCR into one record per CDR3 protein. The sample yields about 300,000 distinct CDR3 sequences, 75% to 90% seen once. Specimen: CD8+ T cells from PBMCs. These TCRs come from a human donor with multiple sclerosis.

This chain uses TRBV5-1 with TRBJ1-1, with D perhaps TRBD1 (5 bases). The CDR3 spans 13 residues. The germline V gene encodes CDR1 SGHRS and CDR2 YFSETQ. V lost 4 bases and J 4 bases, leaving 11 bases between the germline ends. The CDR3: CASSPRVSTEAFF. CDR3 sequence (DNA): TGCGCCAGCAGCCCCAGGGTTAGCACTGAAGCTTTCTTT.

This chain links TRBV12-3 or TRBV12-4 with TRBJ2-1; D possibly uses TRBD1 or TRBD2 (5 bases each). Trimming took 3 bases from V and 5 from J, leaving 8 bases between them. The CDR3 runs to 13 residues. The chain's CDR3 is CASSFRGHNEQFF. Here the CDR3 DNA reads TGTGCCAGCAGTTTCCGGGGACACAATGAGCAGTTCTTC.

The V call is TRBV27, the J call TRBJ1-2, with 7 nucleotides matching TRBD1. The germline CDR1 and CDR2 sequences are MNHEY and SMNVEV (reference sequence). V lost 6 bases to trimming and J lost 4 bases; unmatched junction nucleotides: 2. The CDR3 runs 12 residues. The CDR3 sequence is CASRTGAYGYTF. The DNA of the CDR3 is TGTGCCAGCAGAACAGGGGCCTATGGCTACACCTTC.

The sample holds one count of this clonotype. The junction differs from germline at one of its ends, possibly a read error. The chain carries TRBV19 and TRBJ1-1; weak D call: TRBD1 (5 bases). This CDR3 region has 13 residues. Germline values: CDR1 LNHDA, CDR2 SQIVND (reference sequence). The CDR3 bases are TGTGCCAGTAGTATCCTGATGGGGACTGAAGCTTTCTTC. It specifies CASSILMGTEAFF.

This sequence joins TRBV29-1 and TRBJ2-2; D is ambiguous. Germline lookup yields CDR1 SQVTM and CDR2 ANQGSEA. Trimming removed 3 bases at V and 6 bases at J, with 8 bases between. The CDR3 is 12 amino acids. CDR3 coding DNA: TGCAGCGTTGAGTGGGTATCCGGGGAGCTGTTTTTT. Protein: CSVEWVSGELFF.

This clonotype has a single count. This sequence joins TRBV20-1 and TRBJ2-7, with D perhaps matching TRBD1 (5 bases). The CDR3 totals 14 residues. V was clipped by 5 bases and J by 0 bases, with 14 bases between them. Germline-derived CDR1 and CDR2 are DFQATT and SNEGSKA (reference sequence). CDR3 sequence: CSASDNLYSYEQYF. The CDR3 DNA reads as TGCAGTGCTTCGGACAACCTCTACTCCTACGAGCAGTACTTC.

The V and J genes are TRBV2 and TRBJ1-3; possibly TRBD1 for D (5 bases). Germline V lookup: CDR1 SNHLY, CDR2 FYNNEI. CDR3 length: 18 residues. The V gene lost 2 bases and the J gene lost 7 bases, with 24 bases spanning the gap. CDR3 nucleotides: TGTGCCAGCAGTGAACCCGGGCCTACAGGCCCTCTTGGGAACACCATATATTTT. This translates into CASSEPGPTGPLGNTIYF.